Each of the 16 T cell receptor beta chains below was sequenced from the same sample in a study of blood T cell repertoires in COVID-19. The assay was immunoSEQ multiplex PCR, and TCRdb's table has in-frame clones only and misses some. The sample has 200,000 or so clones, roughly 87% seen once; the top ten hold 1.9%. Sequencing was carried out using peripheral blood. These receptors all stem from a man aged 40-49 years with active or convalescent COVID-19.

The CDR3 coding sequence is TGTGCCAGCAGCATTGACAGGAATAATTCACCCCTCCACTTT. Its translation: CASSIDRNNSPLHF. The chain joins TRBV7-3 to TRBJ1-6, with D tentatively TRBD1 (6 bases). This CDR3 has 14 amino acids. Germline values: CDR1 SGHTA, CDR2 FQGTGA. Trimming took 5 bases from V and 5 from J, leaving 10 bases between them.

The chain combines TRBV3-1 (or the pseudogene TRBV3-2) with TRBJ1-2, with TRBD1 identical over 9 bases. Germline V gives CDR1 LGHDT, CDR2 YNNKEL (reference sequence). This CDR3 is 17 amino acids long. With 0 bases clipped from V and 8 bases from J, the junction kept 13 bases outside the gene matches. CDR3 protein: CASSQDSARKTGGGYTF. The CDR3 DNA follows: TGTGCCAGCAGCCAAGATTCGGCCCGCAAGACAGGGGGAGGCTACACCTTC.

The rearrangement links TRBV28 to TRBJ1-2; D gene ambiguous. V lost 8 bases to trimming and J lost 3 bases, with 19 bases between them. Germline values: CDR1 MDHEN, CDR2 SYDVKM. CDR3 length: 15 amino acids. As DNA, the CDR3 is TGTGCCAGCGCGGTCTTCGAGGGCGCCCACTATGGCTACACCTTC. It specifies CASAVFEGAHYGYTF.

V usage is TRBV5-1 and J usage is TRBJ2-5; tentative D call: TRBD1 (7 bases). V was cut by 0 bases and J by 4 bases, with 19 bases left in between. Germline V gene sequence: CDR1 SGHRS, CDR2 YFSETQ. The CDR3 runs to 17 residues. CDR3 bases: TGCGCCAGCAGCTTGGTGGGGGGACAGTCTGGGAGAGAGACCCAGTACTTC. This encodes CASSLVGGQSGRETQYF.

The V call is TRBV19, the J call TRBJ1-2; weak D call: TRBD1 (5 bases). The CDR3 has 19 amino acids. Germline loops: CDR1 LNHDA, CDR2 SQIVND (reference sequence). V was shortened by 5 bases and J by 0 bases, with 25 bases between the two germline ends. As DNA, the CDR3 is TGTGCCAGTAGTTTCGTCGCGGTCGGGGGAAGGACGGCTAACTATGGCTACACCTTC. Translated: CASSFVAVGGRTANYGYTF. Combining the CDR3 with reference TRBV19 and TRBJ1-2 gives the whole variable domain DGGITQSPKYLFRKEGQNVTLSCEQNLNHDAMYWYRQDPGQGLRLIYYSQIVNDFQKGDIAEGYSVSREKKESFPLTVTSAQKNPTAFYLCASSFVAVGGRTANYGYTFGSGTRLTVV.

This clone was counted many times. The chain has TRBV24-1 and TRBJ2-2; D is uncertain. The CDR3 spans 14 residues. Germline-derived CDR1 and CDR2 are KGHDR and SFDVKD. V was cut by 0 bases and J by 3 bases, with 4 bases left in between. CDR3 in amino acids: CATSDLRDTGELFF. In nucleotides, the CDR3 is TGTGCCACCAGTGATTTGCGGGACACCGGGGAGCTGTTTTTT.

The chain's CDR3 is CASSVVPSDYGYTF. The CDR3 region has the DNA TGTGCCAGCAGCGTAGTACCGTCAGACTATGGCTACACCTTC. V and J are TRBV9 and TRBJ1-2; D unclear. The CDR3 runs 14 residues. CDR1 is SGDLS and CDR2 is YYNGEE in the germline V gene. V was clipped by 0 bases and J by 3 bases, with 9 bases between them.

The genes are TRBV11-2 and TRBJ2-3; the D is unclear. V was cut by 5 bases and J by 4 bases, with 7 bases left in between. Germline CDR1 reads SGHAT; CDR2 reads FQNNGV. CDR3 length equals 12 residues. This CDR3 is CASSLVSDTQYF. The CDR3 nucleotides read TGTGCCAGCAGCCTCGTTTCAGATACGCAGTATTTT.

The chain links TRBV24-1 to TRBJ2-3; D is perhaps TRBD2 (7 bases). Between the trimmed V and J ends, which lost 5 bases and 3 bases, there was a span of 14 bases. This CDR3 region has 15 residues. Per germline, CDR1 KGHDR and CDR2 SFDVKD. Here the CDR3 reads CATSVGGAVTDTQYF. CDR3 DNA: TGTGCCACCAGTGTGGGGGGGGCTGTTACAGATACGCAGTATTTT.

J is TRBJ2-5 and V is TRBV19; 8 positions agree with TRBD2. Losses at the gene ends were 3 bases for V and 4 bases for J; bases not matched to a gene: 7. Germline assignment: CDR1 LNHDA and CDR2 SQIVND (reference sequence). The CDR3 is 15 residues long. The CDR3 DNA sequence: TGTGCCAGTAGTATTTTCTCGGGAGGGAGAGAGACCCAGTACTTC. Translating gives CASSIFSGGRETQYF.

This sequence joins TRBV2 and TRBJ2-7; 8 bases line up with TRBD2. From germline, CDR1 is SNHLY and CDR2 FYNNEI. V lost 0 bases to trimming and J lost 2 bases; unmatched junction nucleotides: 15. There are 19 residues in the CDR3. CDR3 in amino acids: CASSEALLGSGGEPYEQYF. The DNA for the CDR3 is TGTGCCAGCAGTGAAGCGCTTCTGGGGAGCGGGGGAGAACCCTACGAGCAGTACTTC.

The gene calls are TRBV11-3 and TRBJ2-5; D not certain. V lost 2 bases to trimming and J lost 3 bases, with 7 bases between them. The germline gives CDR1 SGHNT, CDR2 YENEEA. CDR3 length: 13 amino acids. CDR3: CASSLTLEETQYF. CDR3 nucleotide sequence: TGTGCCAGCAGCTTAACTCTAGAAGAGACCCAGTACTTC.

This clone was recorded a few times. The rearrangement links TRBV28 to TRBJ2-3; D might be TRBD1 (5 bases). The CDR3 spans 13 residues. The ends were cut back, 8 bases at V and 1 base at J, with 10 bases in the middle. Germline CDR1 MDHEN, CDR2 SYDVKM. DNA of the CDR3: TGTGCCAGCCGAAGGGGTGGCACAGATACGCAGTATTTT. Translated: CASRRGGTDTQYF.

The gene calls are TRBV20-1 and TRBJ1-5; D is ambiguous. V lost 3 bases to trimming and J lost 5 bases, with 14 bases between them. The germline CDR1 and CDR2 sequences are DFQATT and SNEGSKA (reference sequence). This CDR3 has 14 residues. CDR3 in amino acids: CSASRSRLDQPQHF. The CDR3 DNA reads TGCAGTGCTAGTCGCTCGAGGTTGGATCAGCCCCAGCATTTT.

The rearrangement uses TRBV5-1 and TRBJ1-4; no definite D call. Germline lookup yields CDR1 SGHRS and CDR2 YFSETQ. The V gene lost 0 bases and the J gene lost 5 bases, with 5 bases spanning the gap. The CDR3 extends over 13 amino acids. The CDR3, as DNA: TGCGCCAGCAGCTTGGCCAGAAATGAAAAACTGTTTTTT. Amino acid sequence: CASSLARNEKLFF.

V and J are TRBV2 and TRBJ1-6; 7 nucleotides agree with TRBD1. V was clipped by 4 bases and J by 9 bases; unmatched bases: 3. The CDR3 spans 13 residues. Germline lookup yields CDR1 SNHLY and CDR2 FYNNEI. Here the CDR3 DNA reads TGTGCCAGCAGTGGGGACAGAATTTCACCCCTCCACTTT. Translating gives CASSGDRISPLHF.